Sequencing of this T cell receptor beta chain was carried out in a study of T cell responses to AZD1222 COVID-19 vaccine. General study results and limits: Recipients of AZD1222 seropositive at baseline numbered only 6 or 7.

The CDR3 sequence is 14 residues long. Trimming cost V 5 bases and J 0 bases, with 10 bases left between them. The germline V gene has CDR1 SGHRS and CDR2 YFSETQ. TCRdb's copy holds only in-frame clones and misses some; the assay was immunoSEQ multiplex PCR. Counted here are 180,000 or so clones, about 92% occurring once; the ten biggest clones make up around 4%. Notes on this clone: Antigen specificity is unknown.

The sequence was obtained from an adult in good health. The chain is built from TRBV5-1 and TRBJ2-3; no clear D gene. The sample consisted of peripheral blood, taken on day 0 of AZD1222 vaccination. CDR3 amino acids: CASSNGLSTDTQYF. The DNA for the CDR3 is TGCGCCAGCAGTAACGGGTTAAGCACAGATACGCAGTATTTT. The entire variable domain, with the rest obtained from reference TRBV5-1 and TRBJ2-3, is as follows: KAGVTQTPRYLIKTRGQQVTLSCSPISGHRSVSWYQQTPGQGLQFLFEYFSETQRNKGNFPGRFSGRQFSNSRSEMNVSTLELGDSALYLCASSNGLSTDTQYFGPGTRLTVL.